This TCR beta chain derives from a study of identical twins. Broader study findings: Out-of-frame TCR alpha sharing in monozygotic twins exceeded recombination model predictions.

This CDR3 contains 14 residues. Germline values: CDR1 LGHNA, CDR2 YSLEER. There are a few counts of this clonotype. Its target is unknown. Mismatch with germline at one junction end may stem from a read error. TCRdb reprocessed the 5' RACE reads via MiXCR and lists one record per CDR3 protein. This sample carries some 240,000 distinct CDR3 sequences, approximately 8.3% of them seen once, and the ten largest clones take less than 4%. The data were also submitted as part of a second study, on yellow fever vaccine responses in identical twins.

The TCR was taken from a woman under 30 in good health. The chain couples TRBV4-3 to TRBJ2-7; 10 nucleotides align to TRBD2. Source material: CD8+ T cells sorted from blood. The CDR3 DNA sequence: TGCGCCAGCAGCGAAGAGCGGGAGGGATACGAGCAGTACTTC. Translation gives CASSEEREGYEQYF.